This T cell receptor (beta chain) was retrieved from a study of shared clonotypes between healthy human individuals. Study-level results: Unshared clonotypes carried lower generation probabilities than those common to all four donors. The sharing of roughly 5% of naive CD4 clonotypes was seen across several donors.

The germline V and J ends were trimmed by 2 bases and 7 bases, with 3 bases remaining between them. CDR1 MDHEN and CDR2 SYDVKM come from the germline V gene. This CDR3 contains 11 residues. The method was immunoSEQ multiplex PCR; TCRdb's version includes in-frame clones alone and lacks a portion of them. The profile shows roughly 2.5 million clones, more than 90% of them singletons. About this clone itself: Antigen: not known. The identical CDR3 is also encoded by other nucleotide sequences in the sample.

This receptor was taken from a man between 18 and 35 years old in good health. The sequencing sample was made of naive CD4+ T cells sorted from blood. Subset specified: CD45RA+ positively selected. The chain is built from TRBV28 and TRBJ2-1, with D uncertain. CDR3 in DNA: TGTGCCAGCAGTTTAACAAATGAGCAGTTCTTC. As protein: CASSLTNEQFF.